Listed below are T cell receptor beta chains from one sample, sequenced in a study of CD8 T cells in ankylosing spondylitis. TCRdb called the 5' RACE reads again in MiXCR, with one record for every CDR3 protein. Among 650,000 to 800,000 distinct CDR3 sequences, 19% were seen once, and the ten largest hold under 20%. What was sequenced was blood, either unsorted or a sorted T cell fraction (not recorded which). The receptors shown here come from a male donor with ankylosing spondylitis. CDR3s include the opening cysteine and the closing phenylalanine or tryptophan. A D gene is named only where the DNA matches it firmly. Clone size, where shown, is once, few, many, or a class for clones that have expanded.

>TRBD1|-|TRBJ1-1|TRBV20-1
CSATTRPTGGTEAFF
TGCAGTGCGACGACCCGGCCTACAGGGGGAACTGAAGCTTTCTTT
>-|few|TRBJ2-2|TRBV12-3/TRBV12-4
CASSFFLGELFF
TGTGCCAGCAGTTTCTTTCTCGGGGAGCTGTTTTTT
>TRBD1|-|TRBJ2-7|TRBV5-1
CASSLAPTGTAYSYEQYF
TGCGCCAGCAGCTTGGCCCCCACCGGGACAGCCTACTCCTACGAGCAGTACTTC
>-|many|TRBJ1-3|TRBV5-1
CASSFEGSGNTIYF
TGCGCCAGCAGCTTTGAGGGATCCGGAAACACCATATATTTT
>-|-|TRBJ2-5|TRBV7-6
CASSGGTETQYF
TGTGCCAGCAGCGGGGGAACAGAGACCCAGTACTTC
>-|few|TRBJ2-7|TRBV11-2
CASRNNREYEQYF
TGTGCCAGCAGGAATAACAGGGAGTACGAGCAGTACTTC
>-|few|TRBJ2-1|TRBV5-1
CASSLIVGDANEQFF
TGCGCCAGCAGCTTGATAGTGGGGGATGCCAATGAGCAGTTCTTC
>-|-|TRBJ2-3|TRBV20-1
CSARGGGEATDTQYF
TGCAGTGCTAGAGGTGGCGGGGAGGCAACAGATACGCAGTATTTT
>-|few|TRBJ2-5|TRBV2
CASTTGTGTRQETQYF
TGTGCCAGCACTACCGGGACAGGGACTAGGCAAGAGACCCAGTACTTC
>TRBD1|-|TRBJ2-7|TRBV7-9
CASTPLGQGTYEQYF
TGTGCCAGCACCCCTTTGGGACAGGGAACCTACGAGCAGTACTTC
>-|-|TRBJ2-1|TRBV9
CASSDSDSSYNEQFF
TGTGCCAGCAGTGATAGCGACAGCTCCTACAATGAGCAGTTCTTC
>TRBD2|-|TRBJ2-5|TRBV7-2
CASSLVASGKETQYF
TGTGCCAGCAGCTTAGTGGCTAGCGGGAAAGAGACCCAGTACTTC
>-|few|TRBJ1-2|TRBV6-2/TRBV6-3
CASSYEQGLNYGYTF
TGTGCCAGCAGTTACGAGCAGGGTCTTAACTATGGCTACACCTTC
>-|-|TRBJ1-2|TRBV4-1
CASSQENRNYGYTF
TGCGCCAGCAGCCAAGAAAACCGGAACTATGGCTACACCTTC
>-|few|TRBJ2-7|TRBV6-2/TRBV6-3
CASLLTEASYEQYF
TGTGCCAGCCTCCTCACAGAGGCATCCTACGAGCAGTACTTC
>-|-|TRBJ2-5|TRBV6-5
CASRTHGGTQYF
TGTGCCAGCAGAACCCACGGGGGGACCCAGTACTTC
>-|-|TRBJ1-2|TRBV12-3/TRBV12-4
CASSPTLYYGYTF
TGTGCCAGCAGCCCGACATTATACTATGGCTACACCTTC
>-|-|TRBJ1-1|TRBV7-8
CASSHRDSNLNTEAFF
TGTGCCAGCAGCCACCGGGACTCAAATCTAAACACTGAAGCTTTCTTT